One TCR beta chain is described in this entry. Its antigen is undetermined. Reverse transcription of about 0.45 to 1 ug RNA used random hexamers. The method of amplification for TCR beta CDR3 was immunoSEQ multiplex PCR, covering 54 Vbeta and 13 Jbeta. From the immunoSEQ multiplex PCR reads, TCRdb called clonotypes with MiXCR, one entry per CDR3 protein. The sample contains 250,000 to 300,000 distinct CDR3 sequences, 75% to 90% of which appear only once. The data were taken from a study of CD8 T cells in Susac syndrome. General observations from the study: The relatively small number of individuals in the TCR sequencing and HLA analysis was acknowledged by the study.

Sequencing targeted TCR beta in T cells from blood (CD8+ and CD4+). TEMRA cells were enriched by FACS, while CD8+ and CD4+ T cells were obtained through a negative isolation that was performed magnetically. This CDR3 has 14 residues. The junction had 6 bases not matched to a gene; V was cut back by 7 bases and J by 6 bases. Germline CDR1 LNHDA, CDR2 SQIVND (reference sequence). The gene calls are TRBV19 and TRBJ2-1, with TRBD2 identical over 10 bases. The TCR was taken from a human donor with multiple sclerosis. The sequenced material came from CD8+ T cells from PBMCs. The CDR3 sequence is CASTPSGGFNEQFF. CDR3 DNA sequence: TGTGCCAGTACCCCTAGCGGGGGTTTCAATGAGCAGTTCTTC.